The clone carrying this T cell receptor (beta chain) was seen at least ten times. Antigen unknown. 5'RACE template switching added a universal primer site and UMIs to TCR cDNA. TCRdb re-analysed the 5' RACE reads in MiXCR, keeping a single row per CDR3 protein. The data contain 150,000 or so distinct CDR3 sequences, about 7% of them singletons. Trimming removed 7 bases at V and 1 base at J, with 13 bases between. The CDR3 totals 14 residues. Germline V gene lookup returns CDR1 MNHEY and CDR2 SMNVEV (reference sequence). This entry comes from a study of T cells after yellow fever vaccination. Study-wide results and caveats: On re-exposure, the response was weaker but peaked faster, at day 5 versus 15. Abundant clonotypes from the bulk population could get into FACS-sorted repertoires as contaminants. The appearance of a small share of clonotypes in both CD4 and CD8 compartments was observed.

This chain connects TRBV27 to TRBJ2-5, with D uncertain. This receptor was identified in a man between 18 and 29 years old who received the YFV17D yellow fever vaccine. Sequencing was performed on CD4+ T cells sorted from PBMCs, taken 4 to 5 days after the first yellow fever vaccination. The CDR3 nucleotides read TGTGCCAGCAAAACGATGGCAGTCCAAGAGACCCAGTACTTC. Translating gives CASKTMAVQETQYF.